The rows below give T cell receptor beta chains drawn from one sample of a study of shared clonotypes between healthy human individuals. Data came from immunoSEQ multiplex PCR; TCRdb stores just in-frame clones and leaves some out. The sample yields about 2.3 million clones, roughly 92% seen once. The material sequenced was naive CD4+ T cells from PBMCs. The receptors here all came from a man between 18 and 35 years old in good health. Some clones in this sample may be carry-over from other donors' samples. Each CDR3 is given with its conserved first and last residue. A D gene is named only where the DNA matches it firmly. Size values are once, few and many counts, or a class for expanded clones, and some rows have none.

V	size	J	D	CDR3	DNA
TRBV5-1	-	TRBJ2-5	-	CASSSPTAQETQYF	TGCGCCAGCAGCTCACCGACAGCCCAAGAGACCCAGTACTTC
TRBV5-1	-	TRBJ2-1	TRBD2	CASSLGPGGTVNEQFF	TGCGCCAGCAGCTTGGGTCCGGGGGGAACCGTCAATGAGCAGTTCTTC
TRBV15	-	TRBJ2-7	-	CATSRDGIYEQYF	TGTGCCACCAGCCGAGACGGGATCTACGAGCAGTACTTC
TRBV7-9	-	TRBJ1-2	-	CASSFSGLNYGYTF	TGTGCCAGCAGCTTTTCGGGATTGAACTATGGCTACACCTTC
TRBV18	-	TRBJ2-2	-	CASSPGQGAGELFF	TGTGCCAGCTCACCAGGGCAGGGTGCCGGGGAGCTGTTTTTT
TRBV4-1	once	TRBJ2-1	-	CASSQGELSYNEQFF	TGCGCCAGCAGCCAAGGGGAGTTGTCCTACAATGAGCAGTTCTTC
TRBV29-1	-	TRBJ1-5	TRBD1	CSVAQGFNQPQHF	TGCAGCGTTGCACAGGGGTTCAATCAGCCCCAGCATTTT
TRBV5-1	-	TRBJ2-1	TRBD1	CASSTEQGRQFF	TGCGCCAGCAGCACAGAACAGGGGAGGCAGTTCTTC
TRBV11-3	-	TRBJ2-3	-	CASRVRGTDTQYF	TGTGCCAGCAGAGTCCGCGGCACAGATACGCAGTATTTT
TRBV13	-	TRBJ1-3	-	CASSLNRQGNTIYF	TGTGCCAGCAGCTTAAATCGACAGGGAAACACCATATATTTT
TRBV11-1	-	TRBJ1-4	-	CASPPEDSFPPLKDEKLFF	TGTGCCAGCCCCCCAGAGGACTCGTTTCCCCCCTTAAAGGATGAAAAACTGTTTTTT
TRBV25-1	-	TRBJ1-1	-	CASSLWGVNTEAFF	TGTGCCAGCAGCCTGTGGGGGGTGAACACTGAAGCTTTCTTT
TRBV18	-	TRBJ1-6	-	CASSQAENSPLHF	TGTGCCAGCTCACAGGCGGAAAATTCACCCCTCCACTTT
TRBV27	-	TRBJ2-1	-	CASRHNNEQFF	TGTGCCAGCAGACACAACAATGAGCAGTTCTTC
TRBV6-1	-	TRBJ1-5	-	CASSGSAYSNQPQHF	TGTGCCAGCAGTGGATCAGCGTATAGCAATCAGCCCCAGCATTTT
TRBV29-1	once	TRBJ1-1	-	CSVEKRLNTEAFF	TGCAGCGTTGAGAAGAGATTGAACACTGAAGCTTTCTTT
TRBV19	-	TRBJ1-5	TRBD1	CASSTRDRGKNQPQHF	TGTGCCAGTAGTACCCGGGACAGGGGTAAAAATCAGCCCCAGCATTTT
TRBV7-6	-	TRBJ2-3	-	CASSLASGYTDTQYF	TGTGCCAGCAGCTTAGCAAGCGGCTACACAGATACGCAGTATTTT
TRBV29-1	-	TRBJ2-7	-	CSVKGSPSSYEQYF	TGCAGCGTGAAGGGAAGCCCAAGCTCCTACGAGCAGTACTTC
TRBV6-1	-	TRBJ2-7	-	CARPDGRQMGDEQYF	TGTGCCAGACCGGACGGGCGACAAATGGGGGACGAGCAGTACTTC
TRBV10-1	-	TRBJ1-2	-	CASSRGRRYGYTF	TGCGCCAGCAGCCGAGGGAGGAGATATGGCTACACCTTC
TRBV10-3	-	TRBJ1-1	TRBD1	CAISESNPGGTEAFF	TGTGCCATCAGTGAGTCGAATCCAGGGGGCACTGAAGCTTTCTTT
TRBV27	few	TRBJ1-1	-	CASRERGKWTEAFF	TGTGCCTCCCGCGAGAGAGGGAAGTGGACTGAAGCTTTCTTT
TRBV10-3	-	TRBJ1-5	-	CAISERGVGDQPQHF	TGTGCCATCAGTGAGCGGGGGGTTGGCGATCAGCCCCAGCATTTT
TRBV28	-	TRBJ1-1	-	CASSYGPIEAFF	TGTGCCAGCAGTTACGGCCCCATTGAAGCTTTCTTT
TRBV5-1	-	TRBJ2-1	-	CASSLDATAQFF	TGCGCCAGCAGCTTGGATGCGACGGCGCAGTTCTTC
TRBV6-1	-	TRBJ1-3	-	CASSATLKVTGSGNTIYF	TGTGCCAGCAGTGCAACCCTTAAGGTCACCGGCTCTGGAAACACCATATATTTT
TRBV30	-	TRBJ2-5	TRBD1	CAWSADRGLETQYF	TGTGCCTGGAGCGCTGACAGGGGGCTAGAGACCCAGTACTTC
TRBV6-1	-	TRBJ1-1	-	CASTDPNTEAFF	TGTGCCAGCACCGACCCGAACACTGAAGCTTTCTTT
TRBV28	-	TRBJ2-1	TRBD2	CASTLAGVRGNEQFF	TGTGCCAGCACCCTAGCGGGAGTGAGGGGGAATGAGCAGTTCTTC
TRBV7-9	-	TRBJ1-1	TRBD1	CASSLRTGYTNTEAFF	TGTGCCAGCAGCCTACGGACAGGGTATACGAACACTGAAGCTTTCTTT
TRBV5-1	-	TRBJ2-3	-	CASSLNADTQYF	TGCGCCAGCAGCCTCAACGCGGATACGCAGTATTTT
TRBV5-6	-	TRBJ2-3	TRBD1	CASSDRSSTDTQYF	TGTGCCAGCTCGGACAGGAGTAGCACAGATACGCAGTATTTT
TRBV7-3	-	TRBJ2-1	TRBD2	CASSRTSGQYNEQFF	TGTGCCAGCAGCAGGACTAGCGGGCAATACAATGAGCAGTTCTTC
TRBV5-8	-	TRBJ2-5	TRBD1	CASSTDSTGGLGETQYF	TGTGCCAGCAGCACGGATTCCACAGGGGGCTTAGGAGAGACCCAGTACTTC
TRBV18	-	TRBJ2-2	-	CASSPAGTITGELFF	TGTGCCAGCTCACCGGCAGGCACCATCACCGGGGAGCTGTTTTTT
TRBV5-5	-	TRBJ1-4	TRBD1	CASSLAYRQGQEKLFF	TGTGCCAGCAGCCTTGCCTACCGACAGGGTCAGGAAAAACTGTTTTTT
TRBV5-1	-	TRBJ2-5	-	CASSFGGETQYF	TGCGCCAGCAGCTTTGGAGGGGAGACCCAGTACTTC
TRBV9	-	TRBJ2-1	TRBD2	CASSILAASNEQFF	TGTGCCAGCAGCATCCTAGCGGCTAGCAATGAGCAGTTCTTC
TRBV10-3	-	TRBJ1-1	-	CAISESLGITFF	TGTGCCATCAGTGAGTCTCTGGGAATAACTTTCTTT
TRBV19	-	TRBJ1-5	-	CASSIFWGGAGYQPQHF	TGTGCCAGTAGTATTTTTTGGGGGGGCGCGGGGTATCAGCCCCAGCATTTT
TRBV18	-	TRBJ2-6	-	CASSRRQGLGGANVLTF	TGTGCCAGCTCACGGCGCCAGGGGTTAGGTGGGGCCAACGTCCTGACTTTC
TRBV6-5	-	TRBJ2-3	-	CASSYASTDTQYF	TGTGCCAGCAGTTATGCTAGCACAGATACGCAGTATTTT
TRBV27	-	TRBJ2-1	TRBD2	CASALVAGGPKFF	TGTGCCAGCGCCCTAGTAGCGGGAGGGCCGAAGTTCTTC
TRBV6-6	-	TRBJ1-1	-	CASSYSLGVTEAFF	TGTGCCAGCAGTTACTCGTTGGGGGTCACTGAAGCTTTCTTT
TRBV11-3	-	TRBJ2-5	-	CASSSGAQETQYF	TGTGCCAGCAGCTCGGGGGCACAAGAGACCCAGTACTTC
TRBV14	-	TRBJ2-3	-	CASSQEWADLTDTQYF	TGTGCCAGCAGCCAAGAATGGGCCGACCTCACAGATACGCAGTATTTT
TRBV7-3	-	TRBJ2-3	-	CASSLAVADTQYF	TGTGCCAGCAGCTTAGCGGTCGCGGATACGCAGTATTTT